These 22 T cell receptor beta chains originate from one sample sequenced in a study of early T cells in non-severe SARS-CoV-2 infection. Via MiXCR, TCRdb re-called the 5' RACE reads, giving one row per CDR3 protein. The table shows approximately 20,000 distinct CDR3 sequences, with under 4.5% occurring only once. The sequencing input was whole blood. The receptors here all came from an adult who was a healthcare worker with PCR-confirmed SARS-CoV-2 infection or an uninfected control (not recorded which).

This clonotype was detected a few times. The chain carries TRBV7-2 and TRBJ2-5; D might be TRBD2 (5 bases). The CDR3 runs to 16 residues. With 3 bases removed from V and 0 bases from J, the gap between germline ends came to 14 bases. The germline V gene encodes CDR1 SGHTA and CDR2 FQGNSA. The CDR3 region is CASSFLPSGNQETQYF. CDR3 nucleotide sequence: TGTGCCAGCAGCTTTCTTCCCAGCGGAAACCAAGAGACCCAGTACTTC.

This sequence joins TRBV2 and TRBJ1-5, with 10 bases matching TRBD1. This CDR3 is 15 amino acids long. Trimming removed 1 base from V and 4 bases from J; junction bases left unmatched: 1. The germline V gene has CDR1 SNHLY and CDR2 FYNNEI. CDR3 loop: CASSEGDRGNQPQHF. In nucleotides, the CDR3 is TGTGCCAGCAGTGAAGGGGACAGGGGAAATCAGCCCCAGCATTTT.

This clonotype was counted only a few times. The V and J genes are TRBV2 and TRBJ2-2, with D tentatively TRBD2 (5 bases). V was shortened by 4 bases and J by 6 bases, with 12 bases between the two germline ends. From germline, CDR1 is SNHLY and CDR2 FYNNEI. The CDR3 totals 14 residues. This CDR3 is CASSAGFRAGELFF. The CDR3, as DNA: TGTGCCAGCAGTGCGGGGTTTAGGGCCGGGGAGCTGTTTTTT.

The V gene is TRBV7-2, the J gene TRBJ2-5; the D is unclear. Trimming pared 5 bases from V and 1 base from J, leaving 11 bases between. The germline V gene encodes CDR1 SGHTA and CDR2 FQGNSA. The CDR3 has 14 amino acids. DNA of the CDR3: TGTGCCAGCAGCCCCACCGCGACCCAAGAGACCCAGTACTTC. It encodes CASSPTATQETQYF.

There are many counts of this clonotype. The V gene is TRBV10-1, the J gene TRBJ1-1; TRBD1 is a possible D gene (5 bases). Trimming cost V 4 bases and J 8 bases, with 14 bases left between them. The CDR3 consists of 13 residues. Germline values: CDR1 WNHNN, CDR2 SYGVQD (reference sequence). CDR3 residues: CASSGSGRLEAFF. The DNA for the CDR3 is TGCGCCAGCAGTGGGTCAGGGCGGCTCGAAGCTTTCTTT.

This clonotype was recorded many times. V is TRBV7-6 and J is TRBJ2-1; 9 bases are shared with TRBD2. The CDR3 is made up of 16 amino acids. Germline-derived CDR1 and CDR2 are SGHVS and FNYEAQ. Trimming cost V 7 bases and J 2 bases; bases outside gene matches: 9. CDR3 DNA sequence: TGTGCCAGCAACCTGCGGGGGGGTTCCGCCTACAATGAGCAGTTCTTC. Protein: CASNLRGGSAYNEQFF.

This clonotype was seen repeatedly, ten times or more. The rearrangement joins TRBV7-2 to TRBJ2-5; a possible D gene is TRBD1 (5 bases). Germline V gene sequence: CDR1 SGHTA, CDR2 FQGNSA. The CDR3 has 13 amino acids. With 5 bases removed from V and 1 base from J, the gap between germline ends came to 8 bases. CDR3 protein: CASSPDTQETQYF. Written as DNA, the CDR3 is TGTGCCAGCAGCCCGGACACCCAAGAGACCCAGTACTTC.

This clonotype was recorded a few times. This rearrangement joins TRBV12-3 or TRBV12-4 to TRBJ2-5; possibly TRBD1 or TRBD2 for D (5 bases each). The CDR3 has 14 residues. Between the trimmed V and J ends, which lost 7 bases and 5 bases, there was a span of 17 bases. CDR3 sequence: CASTHGSWGETQYF. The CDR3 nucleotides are TGTGCCAGCACTCACGGGTCTTGGGGGGAGACCCAGTACTTC.

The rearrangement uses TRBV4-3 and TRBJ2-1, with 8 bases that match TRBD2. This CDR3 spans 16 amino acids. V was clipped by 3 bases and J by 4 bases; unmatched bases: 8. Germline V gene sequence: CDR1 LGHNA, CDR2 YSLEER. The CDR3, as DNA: TGCGCCAGCAGCCAGCAAAGCGGGGGAGTTTACAATGAGCAGTTCTTC. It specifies CASSQQSGGVYNEQFF.

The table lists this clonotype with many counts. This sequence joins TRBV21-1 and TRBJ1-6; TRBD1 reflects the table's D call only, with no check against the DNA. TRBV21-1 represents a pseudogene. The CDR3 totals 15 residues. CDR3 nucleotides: TGTGCCAGCAGCAAAGCGCCAGGGGCGAATTCACCCCTCCACTTT. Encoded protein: CASSKAPGANSPLHF.

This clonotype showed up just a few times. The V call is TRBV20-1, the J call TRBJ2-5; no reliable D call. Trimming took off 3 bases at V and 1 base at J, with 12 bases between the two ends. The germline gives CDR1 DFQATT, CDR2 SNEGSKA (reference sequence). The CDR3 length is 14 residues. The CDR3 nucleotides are TGCAGTGCTAGGGCTCCGGGCAGCCAAGAGACCCAGTACTTC. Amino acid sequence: CSARAPGSQETQYF.

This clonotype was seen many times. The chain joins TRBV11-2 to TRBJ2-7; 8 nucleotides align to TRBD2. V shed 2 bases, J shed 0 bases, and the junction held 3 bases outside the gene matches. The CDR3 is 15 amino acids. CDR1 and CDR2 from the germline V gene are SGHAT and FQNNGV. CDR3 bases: TGTGCCAGCAGCTTAACTAGCGGAAACTCCTACGAGCAGTACTTC. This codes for CASSLTSGNSYEQYF.

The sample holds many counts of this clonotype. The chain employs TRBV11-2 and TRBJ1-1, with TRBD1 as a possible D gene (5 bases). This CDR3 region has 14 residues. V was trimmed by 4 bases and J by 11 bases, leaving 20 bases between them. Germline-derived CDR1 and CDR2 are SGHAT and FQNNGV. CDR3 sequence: CASSSVRGPGMAFF. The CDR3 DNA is TGTGCCAGCAGCTCTGTGAGGGGACCGGGTATGGCTTTCTTT.

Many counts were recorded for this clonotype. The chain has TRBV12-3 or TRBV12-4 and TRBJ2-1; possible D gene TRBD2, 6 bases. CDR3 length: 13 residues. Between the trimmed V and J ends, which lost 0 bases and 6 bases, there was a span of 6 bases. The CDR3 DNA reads TGTGCCAGCAGTTTAGCGGAGGGCAATGAGCAGTTCTTC. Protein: CASSLAEGNEQFF.

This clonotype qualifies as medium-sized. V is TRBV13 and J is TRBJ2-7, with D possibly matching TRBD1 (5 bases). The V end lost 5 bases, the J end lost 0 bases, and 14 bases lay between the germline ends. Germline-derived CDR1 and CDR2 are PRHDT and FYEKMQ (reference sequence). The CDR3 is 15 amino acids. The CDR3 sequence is CASSKGQSSSYEQYF. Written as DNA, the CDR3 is TGTGCCAGCAGCAAGGGGCAGTCCAGCTCCTACGAGCAGTACTTC.

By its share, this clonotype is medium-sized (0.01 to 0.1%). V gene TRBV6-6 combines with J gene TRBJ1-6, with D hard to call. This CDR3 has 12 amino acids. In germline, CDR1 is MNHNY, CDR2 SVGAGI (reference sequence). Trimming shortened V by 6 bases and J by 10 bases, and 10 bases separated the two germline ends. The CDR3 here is CASRSTESPLHF. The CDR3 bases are TGTGCCAGCAGGTCCACGGAGTCACCCCTCCACTTT.

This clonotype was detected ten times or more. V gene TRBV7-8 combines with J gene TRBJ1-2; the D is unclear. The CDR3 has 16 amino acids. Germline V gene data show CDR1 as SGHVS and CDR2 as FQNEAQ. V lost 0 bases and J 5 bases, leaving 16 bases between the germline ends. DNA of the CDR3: TGTGCCAGCAGCTTAGCATGGGGAAGCAATGAATATGGCTACACCTTC. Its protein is CASSLAWGSNEYGYTF.

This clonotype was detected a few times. The CDR3 DNA is TGTGCCAGCAGCTTAGTACTAGCGGGGGGGCTCAGTGATACGCAGTATTTT. It translates to CASSLVLAGGLSDTQYF. The V call is TRBV7-8, the J call TRBJ2-3; TRBD2 matches at 13 bases. Germline values: CDR1 SGHVS, CDR2 FQNEAQ. The CDR3 consists of 17 residues. V lost 1 base, J lost 6 bases, and 7 bases stayed unmatched.

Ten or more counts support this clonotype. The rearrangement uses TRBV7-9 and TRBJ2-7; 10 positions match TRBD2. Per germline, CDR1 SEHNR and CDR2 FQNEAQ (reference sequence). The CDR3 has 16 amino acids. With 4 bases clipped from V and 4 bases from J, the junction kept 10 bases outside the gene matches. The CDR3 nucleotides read TGTGCCAGCAGCTCTACTAGCGGGAAAACCGGATACGAGCAGTACTTC. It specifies CASSSTSGKTGYEQYF.

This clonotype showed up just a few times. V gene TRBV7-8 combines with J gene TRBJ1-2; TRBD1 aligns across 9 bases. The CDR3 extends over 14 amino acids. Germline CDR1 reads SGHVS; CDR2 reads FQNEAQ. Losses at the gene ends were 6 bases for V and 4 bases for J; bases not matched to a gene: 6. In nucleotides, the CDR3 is TGTGCCAGCAGAAGACCGGGACAGGGCTATGGCTACACCTTC. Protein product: CASRRPGQGYGYTF.

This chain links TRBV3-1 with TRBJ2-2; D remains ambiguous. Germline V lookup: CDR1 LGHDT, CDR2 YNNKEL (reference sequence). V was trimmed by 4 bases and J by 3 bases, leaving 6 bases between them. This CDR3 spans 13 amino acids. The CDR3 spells CASSPTDTGELFF. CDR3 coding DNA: TGTGCCAGCAGCCCGACGGACACCGGGGAGCTGTTTTTT.

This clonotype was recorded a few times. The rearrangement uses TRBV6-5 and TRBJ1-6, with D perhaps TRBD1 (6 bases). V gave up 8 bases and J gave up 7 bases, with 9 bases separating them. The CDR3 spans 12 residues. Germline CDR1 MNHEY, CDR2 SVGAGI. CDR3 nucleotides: TGTGCCAGCGGGGGGCAGAATTCACCCCTCCACTTT. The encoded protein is CASGGQNSPLHF.